The 11 T cell receptor beta chains given below trace back to one sample, sequenced in a study of cytomegalovirus exposure and HLA in healthy donors. PCR employed 60 Vbeta and 13 Jbeta primers. TCRdb's table, derived via immunoSEQ multiplex PCR, lists solely in-frame clones and lacks some. The sample carries over 200,000 clones, over 70% recorded once. Sequencing input: PBMCs. The receptors shown here come from a woman aged 55-70 years in good health and CMV-seropositive.

The V and J genes are TRBV6-1 and TRBJ1-2; 8 bases line up with TRBD1. Germline V lookup: CDR1 MNHNS, CDR2 SASEGT. V shed 1 base and J 4 bases; nucleotides not matched to a gene: 8. The CDR3 is made up of 16 amino acids. The CDR3 nucleotides are TGTGCCAGCAGTGAAGAATCGGGACAGGTGATCTATGGCTACACCTTC. Its translation is CASSEESGQVIYGYTF.

In DNA form, the CDR3 reads TGTGCCAGCTCACCCCGCCAGGGGATGCACTACGAGCAGTACTTC. It is translated as CASSPRQGMHYEQYF. The chain combines TRBV18 with TRBJ2-7; D perhaps matches TRBD1 (6 bases). Germline V gene lookup returns CDR1 KGHSH and CDR2 LQKENI. V lost 3 bases, J lost 3 bases, and 15 bases lay in between. The CDR3 totals 15 residues. The full variable domain, completed using reference TRBV18 and TRBJ2-7, is NAGVMQNPRHLVRRRGQEARLRCSPMKGHSHVYWYRQLPEEGLKFMVYLQKENIIDESGMPKERFSAEFPKEGPSILRIQQVVRGDSAAYFCASSPRQGMHYEQYFGPGTRLTVT.

CDR3: CAIGILGNEQFF. CDR3 in DNA: TGTGCCATCGGTATACTAGGGAATGAGCAGTTCTTC. The genes are TRBV10-3 and TRBJ2-1; a weak D match, TRBD2 (5 bases). Germline V gives CDR1 ENHRY, CDR2 SYGVKD. This CDR3 has 12 amino acids. Trimming left V 8 bases short and J 7 bases short, with 12 bases between.

This clone came up a few times. The V call is TRBV5-7, the J call TRBJ2-7; 7 bases map to TRBD2. TRBV5-7 is recorded as an ORF, its role being uncertain. The CDR3 runs to 16 residues. Trimming at V came to 3 bases and at J to 2 bases, leaving 11 bases not matched to a gene. CDR3 region: CASSSRGLDYTYEQYF. CDR3 bases: TGTGCCAGCAGCTCACGCGGACTAGACTATACCTACGAGCAGTACTTC.

This CDR3 reads CASSQETLLRSGANVLTF. The DNA for the CDR3 is TGCGCCAGCAGCCAAGAAACCCTACTACGCTCTGGGGCCAACGTCCTGACTTTC. The chain couples TRBV4-3 to TRBJ2-6; D remains ambiguous. Trimming left V 0 bases short and J 0 bases short, with 12 bases between. The germline CDR1 and CDR2 sequences are LGHNA and YSLEER. This CDR3 region has 18 residues.

The chain uses TRBV5-1 and TRBJ2-5, with 10 bases that match TRBD1. The length of the CDR3 is 14 residues. Germline V gene data show CDR1 as SGHRS and CDR2 as YFSETQ. V lost 4 bases, J lost 2 bases, and 2 bases stayed unmatched. The chain's CDR3 is CASSGGQGQETQYF. For the CDR3, the DNA is TGCGCCAGCAGCGGGGGACAGGGGCAAGAGACCCAGTACTTC.

The chain carries TRBV7-6 and TRBJ2-7; weak D call: TRBD1 (5 bases). V was clipped by 0 bases and J by 7 bases, with 22 bases between them. CDR1 SGHVS and CDR2 FNYEAQ come from the germline V gene. The CDR3 is made up of 17 amino acids. In nucleotides, the CDR3 is TGTGCCAGCAGCTTAGCGCTTGATCTTTGGACACTCGAAGAGCAGTACTTC. Translation gives CASSLALDLWTLEEQYF. Drawing the rest from reference TRBV7-6 and TRBJ2-7, the complete variable domain is GAGVSQSPRYKVTKRGQDVALRCDPISGHVSLYWYRQALGQGPEFLTYFNYEAQQDKSGLPNDRFSAERPEGSISTLTIQRTEQRDSAMYRCASSLALDLWTLEEQYFGPGTRLTVT.

This chain links TRBV30 with TRBJ1-1, with a weak D call TRBD1 (5 bases). Trimming removed 3 bases at V and 0 bases at J, with 11 bases between. The CDR3 runs 14 residues. CDR1 and CDR2 (germline): GTSNPN, SVGIG (reference sequence). CDR3 region: CAWREGLLNTEAFF. CDR3 nucleotides: TGTGCCTGGAGGGAGGGACTGCTGAACACTGAAGCTTTCTTT. Variable domain in full (rest from reference TRBV30 and TRBJ1-1): SQTIHQWPATLVQPVGSPLSLECTVEGTSNPNLYWYRQAAGRGLQLLFYSVGIGQISSEVPQNLSASRPQDRQFILSSKKLLLSDSGFYLCAWREGLLNTEAFFGQGTRLTVV.

The chain links TRBV6-5 to TRBJ2-3; possibly TRBD1 for D (5 bases). Trimming stripped 2 bases from V and 4 bases from J, with 10 bases between. Germline loops: CDR1 MNHEY, CDR2 SVGAGI. This CDR3 has 14 residues. CDR3 residues: CASSYATEADTQYF. The CDR3 DNA reads TGTGCCAGCAGTTACGCGACAGAGGCAGATACGCAGTATTTT.

The chain couples TRBV9 to TRBJ2-1; D remains ambiguous. Germline loops: CDR1 SGDLS, CDR2 YYNGEE. The CDR3 runs 15 residues. With 0 bases removed from V and 1 base from J, the gap between germline ends came to 8 bases. CDR3 nucleotide sequence: TGTGCCAGCAGCGTAGATGCGAGTTCCTACAATGAGCAGTTCTTC. Protein product: CASSVDASSYNEQFF.

The J gene is TRBJ2-7, the V gene TRBV5-1, with a possible D match to TRBD2 (5 bases). This CDR3 contains 13 residues. The germline V gene encodes CDR1 SGHRS and CDR2 YFSETQ. The ends were cut back, 4 bases at V and 4 bases at J, with 12 bases in the middle. The CDR3 region is CASSNREGYEQYF. DNA for the CDR3: TGCGCCAGCAGCAACCGGGAAGGGTACGAGCAGTACTTC.